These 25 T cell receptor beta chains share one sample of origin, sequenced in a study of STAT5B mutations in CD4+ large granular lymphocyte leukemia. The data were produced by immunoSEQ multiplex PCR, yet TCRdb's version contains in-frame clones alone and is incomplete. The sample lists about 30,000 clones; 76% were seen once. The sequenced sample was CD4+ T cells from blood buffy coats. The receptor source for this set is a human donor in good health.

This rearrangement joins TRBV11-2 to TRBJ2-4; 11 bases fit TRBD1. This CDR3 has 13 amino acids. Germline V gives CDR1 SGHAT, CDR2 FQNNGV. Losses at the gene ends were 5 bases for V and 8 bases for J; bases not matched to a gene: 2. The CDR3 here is CASSRDRGYIQYF. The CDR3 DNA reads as TGTGCCAGCAGCCGGGACAGGGGGTACATTCAGTACTTC.

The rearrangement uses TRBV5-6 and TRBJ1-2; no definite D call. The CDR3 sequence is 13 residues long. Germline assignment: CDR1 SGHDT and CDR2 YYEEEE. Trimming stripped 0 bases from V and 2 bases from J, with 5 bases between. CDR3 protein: CASSLGQNYGYTF. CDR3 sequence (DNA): TGTGCCAGCAGCTTGGGGCAGAACTATGGCTACACCTTC.

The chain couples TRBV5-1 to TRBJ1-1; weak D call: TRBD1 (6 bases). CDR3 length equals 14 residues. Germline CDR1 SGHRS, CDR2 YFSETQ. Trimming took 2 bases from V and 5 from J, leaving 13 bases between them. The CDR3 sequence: CASSLEGGRTEAFF. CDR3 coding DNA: TGCGCCAGCAGCTTAGAGGGGGGAAGAACTGAAGCTTTCTTT.

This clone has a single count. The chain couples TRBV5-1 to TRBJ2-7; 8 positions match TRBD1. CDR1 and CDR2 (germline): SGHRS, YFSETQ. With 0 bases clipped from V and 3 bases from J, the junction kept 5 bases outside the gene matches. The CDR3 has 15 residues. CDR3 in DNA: TGCGCCAGCAGCTTGGACACCGGGACAGGCTACGAGCAGTACTTC. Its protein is CASSLDTGTGYEQYF.

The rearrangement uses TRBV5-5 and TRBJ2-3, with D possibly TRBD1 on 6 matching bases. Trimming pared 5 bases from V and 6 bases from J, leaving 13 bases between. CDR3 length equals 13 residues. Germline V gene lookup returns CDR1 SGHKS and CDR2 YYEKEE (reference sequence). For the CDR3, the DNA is TGTGCCAGCAGTTCCACAGGGTGGGATACGCAGTATTTT. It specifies CASSSTGWDTQYF.

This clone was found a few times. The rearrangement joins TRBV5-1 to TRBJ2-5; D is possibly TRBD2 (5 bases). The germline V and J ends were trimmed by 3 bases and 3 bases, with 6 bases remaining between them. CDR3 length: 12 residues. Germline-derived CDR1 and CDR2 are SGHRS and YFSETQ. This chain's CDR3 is CASSYGEETQYF. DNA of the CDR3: TGCGCCAGCAGCTACGGGGAAGAGACCCAGTACTTC.

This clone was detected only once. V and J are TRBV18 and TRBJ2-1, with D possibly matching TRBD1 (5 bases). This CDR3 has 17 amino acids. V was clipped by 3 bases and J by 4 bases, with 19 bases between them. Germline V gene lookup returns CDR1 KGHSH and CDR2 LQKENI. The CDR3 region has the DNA TGTGCCAGCTCACCTCCACCAAGGGGTGAGGTTTACAATGAGCAGTTCTTC. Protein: CASSPPPRGEVYNEQFF.

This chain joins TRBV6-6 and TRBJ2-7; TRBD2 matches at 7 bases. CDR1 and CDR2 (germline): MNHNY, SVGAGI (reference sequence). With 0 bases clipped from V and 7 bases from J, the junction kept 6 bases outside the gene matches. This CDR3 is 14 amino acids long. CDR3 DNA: TGTGCCAGCAGTTACTCTGGGGTGGGAGGGGAGCAGTACTTC. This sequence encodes CASSYSGVGGEQYF.

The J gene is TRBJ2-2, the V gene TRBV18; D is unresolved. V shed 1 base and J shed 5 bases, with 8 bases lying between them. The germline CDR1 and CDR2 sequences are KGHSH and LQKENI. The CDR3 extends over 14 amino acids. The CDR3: CASSPQGMTGELFF. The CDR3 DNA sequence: TGTGCCAGCTCACCACAAGGGATGACCGGGGAGCTGTTTTTT.

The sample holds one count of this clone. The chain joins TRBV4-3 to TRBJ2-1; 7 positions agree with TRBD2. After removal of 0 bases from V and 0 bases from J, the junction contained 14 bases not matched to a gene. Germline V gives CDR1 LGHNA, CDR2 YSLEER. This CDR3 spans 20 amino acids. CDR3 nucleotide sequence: TGCGCCAGCAGCCAAGAGGGCGGTAGCGGGTTGGGGCCCTCCTACAATGAGCAGTTCTTC. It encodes CASSQEGGSGLGPSYNEQFF.

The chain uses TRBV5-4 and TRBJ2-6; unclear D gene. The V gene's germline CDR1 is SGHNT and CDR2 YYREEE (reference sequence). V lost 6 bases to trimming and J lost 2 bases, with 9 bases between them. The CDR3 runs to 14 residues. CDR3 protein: CASTEFAGANVLTF. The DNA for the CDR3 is TGTGCCAGCACCGAATTTGCTGGGGCCAACGTCCTGACTTTC.

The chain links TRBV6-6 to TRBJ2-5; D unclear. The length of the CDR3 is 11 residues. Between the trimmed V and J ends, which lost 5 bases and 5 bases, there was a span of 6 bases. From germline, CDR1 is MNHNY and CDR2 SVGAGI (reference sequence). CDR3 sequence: CASSPKETQYF. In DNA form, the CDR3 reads TGTGCCAGCAGTCCTAAGGAGACCCAGTACTTC.

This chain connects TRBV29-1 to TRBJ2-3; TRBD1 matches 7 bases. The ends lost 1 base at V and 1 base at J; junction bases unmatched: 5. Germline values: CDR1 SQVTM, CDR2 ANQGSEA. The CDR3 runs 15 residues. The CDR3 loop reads CSVEVDDRGTDTQYF. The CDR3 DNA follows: TGCAGCGTTGAAGTTGACGACAGGGGCACAGATACGCAGTATTTT.

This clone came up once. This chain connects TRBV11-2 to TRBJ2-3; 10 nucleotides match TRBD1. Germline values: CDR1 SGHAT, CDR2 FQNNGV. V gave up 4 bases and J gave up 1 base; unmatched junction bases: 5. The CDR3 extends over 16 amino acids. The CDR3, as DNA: TGTGCCAGCAGCTCCGCCGGGACAGGGGGCACAGATACGCAGTATTTT. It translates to CASSSAGTGGTDTQYF.

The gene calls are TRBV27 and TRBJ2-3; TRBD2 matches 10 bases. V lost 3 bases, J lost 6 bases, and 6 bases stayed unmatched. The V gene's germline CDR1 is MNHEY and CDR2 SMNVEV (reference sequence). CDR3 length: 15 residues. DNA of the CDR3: TGTGCCAGCAGTTTGGGGACTAGCGAGGCGGATACGCAGTATTTT. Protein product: CASSLGTSEADTQYF.

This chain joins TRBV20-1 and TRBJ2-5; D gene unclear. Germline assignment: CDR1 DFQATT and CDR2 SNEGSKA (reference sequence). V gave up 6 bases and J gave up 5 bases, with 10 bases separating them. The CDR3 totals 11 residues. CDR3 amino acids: CSAEAGETQYF. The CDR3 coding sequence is TGCAGTGCGGAAGCCGGGGAGACCCAGTACTTC.

CDR3 nucleotides: TGTGCTAGTGCCTCAGGGACTAGCGGCTACAATGAGCAGTTCTTC. Translation gives CASASGTSGYNEQFF. The J gene is TRBJ2-1, the V gene TRBV12-5; 11 bases are a match to TRBD2. Losses at the gene ends were 7 bases for V and 3 bases for J; bases not matched to a gene: 5. The germline gives CDR1 LGHNT, CDR2 FRNRAP. The CDR3 has 15 amino acids.

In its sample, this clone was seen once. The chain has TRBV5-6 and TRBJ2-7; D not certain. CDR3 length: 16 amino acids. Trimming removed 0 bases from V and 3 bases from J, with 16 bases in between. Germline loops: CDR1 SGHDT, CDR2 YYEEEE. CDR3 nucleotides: TGTGCCAGCAGCTTGGAGTATACGGGCCCCCACTACGAGCAGTACTTC. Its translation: CASSLEYTGPHYEQYF. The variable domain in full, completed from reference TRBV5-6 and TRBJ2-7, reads DAGVTQSPTHLIKTRGQQVTLRCSPKSGHDTVSWYQQALGQGPQFIFQYYEEEERQRGNFPDRFSGHQFPNYSSELNVNALLLGDSALYLCASSLEYTGPHYEQYFGPGTRLTVT.

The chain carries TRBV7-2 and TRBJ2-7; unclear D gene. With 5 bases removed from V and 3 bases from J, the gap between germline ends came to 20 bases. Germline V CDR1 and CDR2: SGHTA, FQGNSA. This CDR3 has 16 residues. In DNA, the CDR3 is TGTGCCAGCAGCCCCTCCGCGCTGCGTGCAGTCTACGAGCAGTACTTC. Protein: CASSPSALRAVYEQYF.

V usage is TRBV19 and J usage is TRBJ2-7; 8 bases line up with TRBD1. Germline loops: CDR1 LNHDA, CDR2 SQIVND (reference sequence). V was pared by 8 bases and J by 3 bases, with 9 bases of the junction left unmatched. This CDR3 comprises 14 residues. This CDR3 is CASAPGRGLYEQYF. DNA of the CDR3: TGTGCCAGTGCCCCGGGCAGGGGGCTCTACGAGCAGTACTTC.

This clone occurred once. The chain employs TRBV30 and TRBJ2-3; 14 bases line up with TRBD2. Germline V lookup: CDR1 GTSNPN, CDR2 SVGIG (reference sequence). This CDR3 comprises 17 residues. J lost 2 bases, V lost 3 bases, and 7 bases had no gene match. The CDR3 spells CAWSREGLAGATDTQYF. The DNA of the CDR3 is TGTGCCTGGAGCCGCGAGGGACTAGCGGGAGCCACAGATACGCAGTATTTT.

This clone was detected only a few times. The CDR3 nucleotides read TGTGCCAGCTACCCCGGGACGGTGAATGAAAAACTGTTTTTT. Its translation: CASYPGTVNEKLFF. The J gene is TRBJ1-4, the V gene TRBV28; D perhaps matches TRBD1 (5 bases). The CDR3 loop spans 14 amino acids. Trimming removed 8 bases at V and 5 bases at J, with 15 bases between. Germline V gene lookup returns CDR1 MDHEN and CDR2 SYDVKM.

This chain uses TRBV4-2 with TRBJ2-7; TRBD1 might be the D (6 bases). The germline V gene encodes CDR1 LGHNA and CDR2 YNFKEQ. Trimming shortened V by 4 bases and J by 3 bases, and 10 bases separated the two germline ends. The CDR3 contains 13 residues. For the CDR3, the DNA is TGTGCCAGCAGCCCCGGGACAAACTACGAGCAGTACTTC. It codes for CASSPGTNYEQYF.

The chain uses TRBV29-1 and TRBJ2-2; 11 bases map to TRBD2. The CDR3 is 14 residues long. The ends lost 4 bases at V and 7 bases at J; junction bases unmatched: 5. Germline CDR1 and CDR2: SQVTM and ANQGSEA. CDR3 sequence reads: CSVATSGSIGELFF. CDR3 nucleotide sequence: TGCAGCGTTGCCACTAGCGGGAGTATCGGGGAGCTGTTTTTT.

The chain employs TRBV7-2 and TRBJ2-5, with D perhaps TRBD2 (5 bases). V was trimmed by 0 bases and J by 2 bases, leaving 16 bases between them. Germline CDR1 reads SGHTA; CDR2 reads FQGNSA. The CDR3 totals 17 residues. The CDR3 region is CASSLATTAVTQETQYF. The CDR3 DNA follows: TGTGCCAGCAGCTTAGCTACAACAGCGGTGACTCAAGAGACCCAGTACTTC.